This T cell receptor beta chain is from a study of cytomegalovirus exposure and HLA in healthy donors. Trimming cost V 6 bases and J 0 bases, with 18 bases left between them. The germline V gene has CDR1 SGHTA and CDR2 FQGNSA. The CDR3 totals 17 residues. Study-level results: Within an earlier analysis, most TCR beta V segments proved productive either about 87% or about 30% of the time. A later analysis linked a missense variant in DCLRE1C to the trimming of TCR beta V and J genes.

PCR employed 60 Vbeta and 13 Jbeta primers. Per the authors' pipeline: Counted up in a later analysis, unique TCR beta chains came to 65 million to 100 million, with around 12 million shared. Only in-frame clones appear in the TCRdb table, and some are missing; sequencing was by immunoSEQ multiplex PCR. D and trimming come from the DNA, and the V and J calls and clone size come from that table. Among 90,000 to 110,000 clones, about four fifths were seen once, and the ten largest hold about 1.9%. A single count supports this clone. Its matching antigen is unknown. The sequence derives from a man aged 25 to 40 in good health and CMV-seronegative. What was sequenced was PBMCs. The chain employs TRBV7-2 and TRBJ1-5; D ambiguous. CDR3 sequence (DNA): TGTGCCAGCAGTCGTGGGCCAAACGTGGGTAGCAATCAGCCCCAGCATTTT. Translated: CASSRGPNVGSNQPQHF. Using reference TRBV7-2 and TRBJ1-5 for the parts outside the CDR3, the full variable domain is GAGVSQSPSNKVTEKGKDVELRCDPISGHTALYWYRQSLGQGLEFLIYFQGNSAPDKSGLPSDRFSAERTGGSVSTLTIQRTQQEDSAVYLCASSRGPNVGSNQPQHFGDGTRLSIL.